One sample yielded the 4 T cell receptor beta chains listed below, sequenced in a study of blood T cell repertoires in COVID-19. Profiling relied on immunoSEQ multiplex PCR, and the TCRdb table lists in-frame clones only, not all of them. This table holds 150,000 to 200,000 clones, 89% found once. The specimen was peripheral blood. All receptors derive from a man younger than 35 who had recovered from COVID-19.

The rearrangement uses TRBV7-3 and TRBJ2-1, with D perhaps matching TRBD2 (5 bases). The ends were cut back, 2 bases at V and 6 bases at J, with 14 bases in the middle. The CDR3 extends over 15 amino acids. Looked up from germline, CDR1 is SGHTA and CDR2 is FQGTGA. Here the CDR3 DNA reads TGTGCCAGCAGCTTAGTCCTAACTAGACTCAATGAGCAGTTCTTC. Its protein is CASSLVLTRLNEQFF.

In DNA, the CDR3 is TGTGCCAGTAGTATTTCCCGACAGGCTGGCTATGGCTACACCTTC. This translates into CASSISRQAGYGYTF. The rearrangement links TRBV19 to TRBJ1-2, with D maybe TRBD1 (6 bases). Between the trimmed V and J ends, which lost 3 bases and 4 bases, there was a span of 15 bases. There are 15 residues in the CDR3. The germline V gene has CDR1 LNHDA and CDR2 SQIVND (reference sequence).

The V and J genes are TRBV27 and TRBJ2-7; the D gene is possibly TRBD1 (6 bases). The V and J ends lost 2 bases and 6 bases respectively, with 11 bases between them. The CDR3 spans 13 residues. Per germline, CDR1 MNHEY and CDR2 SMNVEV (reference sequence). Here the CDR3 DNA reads TGTGCCAGCAGTTTACACAGGGCGGGCGAGCAGTACTTC. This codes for CASSLHRAGEQYF.

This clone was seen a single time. Written as DNA, the CDR3 is TGCAGCGTTTGGGGACTCCTAAGGACGAATGAGCAGTTCTTC. Translated, it gives CSVWGLLRTNEQFF. The V and J genes are TRBV29-1 and TRBJ2-1; maybe TRBD2 (6 bases). The V gene's germline CDR1 is SQVTM and CDR2 ANQGSEA. V was cut by 5 bases and J by 7 bases, with 18 bases left in between. The CDR3 is made up of 14 amino acids.